The 9 T cell receptor beta chains below were found in one sample sequenced in a study of cytomegalovirus exposure and HLA in healthy donors. Primers: 60 Vbeta forward and 13 Jbeta reverse. Repertoires were generated with immunoSEQ multiplex PCR, while TCRdb's copy carries only in-frame clones and drops some. The data show 200,000 to 250,000 clones, 70% to 90% seen once. The sample taken for sequencing was PBMCs. These receptors originate from a girl aged 2 to 10 in good health and CMV-seronegative.

The J gene is TRBJ2-5, the V gene TRBV4-1, with 11 bases identical to TRBD2. The CDR3 has 16 residues. From germline, CDR1 is MGHRA and CDR2 YSYEKL. Losses at the gene ends were 1 base for V and 5 bases for J; bases not matched to a gene: 6. The CDR3 protein is CASSQGVAGGLETQYF. CDR3 nucleotide sequence: TGCGCCAGCAGCCAAGGGGTAGCGGGGGGGCTGGAGACCCAGTACTTC.

V and J are TRBV5-4 and TRBJ1-2; D not certain. CDR1 is SGHNT, CDR2 YYREEE, per germline (reference sequence). Trimming removed 4 bases at V and 3 bases at J, with 10 bases between. This CDR3 has 13 residues. CDR3 sequence reads: CASSLTGDYGYTF. Written as DNA, the CDR3 is TGTGCCAGCAGCCTTACCGGGGACTATGGCTACACCTTC.

The V gene is TRBV6-6, the J gene TRBJ2-7, with 8 nucleotides matching TRBD2. This CDR3 region has 13 residues. V gave up 8 bases and J gave up 4 bases; unmatched junction bases: 7. From germline, CDR1 is MNHNY and CDR2 SVGAGI (reference sequence). The CDR3 region has the DNA TGTGCCAGCGCCGCCCTAGCGGGTTACGAGCAGTACTTC. This encodes CASAALAGYEQYF.

The rearrangement links TRBV2 to TRBJ1-6; possible D gene TRBD1, 6 bases. The CDR3 spans 15 residues. The V gene lost 4 bases and the J gene lost 2 bases, with 9 bases spanning the gap. CDR1 and CDR2 from the germline V gene are SNHLY and FYNNEI. The CDR3 loop is CASSADRTYNSPLHF. CDR3 DNA: TGTGCCAGCAGTGCGGACAGAACCTATAATTCACCCCTCCACTTT.

The chain joins TRBV10-3 to TRBJ1-2, with D perhaps matching TRBD1 (6 bases). The CDR3 is 14 residues long. Germline V gene sequence: CDR1 ENHRY, CDR2 SYGVKD. Trimming shortened V by 6 bases and J by 0 bases, and 11 bases separated the two germline ends. CDR3 loop: CAIRGDTTNYGYTF. In DNA, the CDR3 is TGTGCCATCAGGGGGGACACCACTAACTATGGCTACACCTTC.

This clone occurred once. The chain joins TRBV10-3 to TRBJ2-7; 13 bases agree with TRBD2. The ends lost 4 bases at V and 6 bases at J; junction bases unmatched: 0. Germline loops: CDR1 ENHRY, CDR2 SYGVKD. The CDR3 loop spans 13 amino acids. The CDR3 sequence: CAISGTSGSEQYF. The CDR3 coding sequence is TGTGCCATCAGTGGGACTAGCGGGAGCGAGCAGTACTTC.

The rearrangement joins TRBV7-3 to TRBJ1-2; TRBD1 aligns across 7 bases. Germline CDR1 reads SGHTA; CDR2 reads FQGTGA. The CDR3 has 13 residues. Unmatched junction bases numbered 2, after V lost 5 bases and J lost 2 bases. The CDR3 DNA sequence: TGTGCCAGCAGCAAGGGACAGAACTATGGCTACACCTTC. Translation: CASSKGQNYGYTF. The entire variable domain, with the rest obtained from reference TRBV7-3 and TRBJ1-2, is as follows: GAGVSQTPSNKVTEKGKYVELRCDPISGHTALYWYRQSLGQGPEFLIYFQGTGAADDSGLPNDRFFAVRPEGSVSTLKIQRTERGDSAVYLCASSKGQNYGYTFGSGTRLTVV.

The V gene is TRBV7-8, the J gene TRBJ1-4; no clear D gene. Germline loops: CDR1 SGHVS, CDR2 FQNEAQ. The CDR3 has 14 amino acids. V was shortened by 5 bases and J by 0 bases, with 7 bases between the two germline ends. The CDR3 DNA sequence: TGTGCCAGCAGCCGGGTTGCAACTAATGAAAAACTGTTTTTT. Protein product: CASSRVATNEKLFF.

This clone was observed once. The chain couples TRBV4-1 to TRBJ2-7; TRBD1 matches 7 bases. The CDR3 totals 11 residues. Germline loops: CDR1 MGHRA, CDR2 YSYEKL. J gave up 3 bases and V 10 bases, and 3 bases lay outside the gene matches. CDR3 loop: CATRQGYEQYF. CDR3 bases: TGCGCCACCCGACAGGGCTACGAGCAGTACTTC.